The sequence of this T cell receptor beta chain was determined in a study of human T cells and chemical hapten exposure. Background on the study: Patients were given diphenylcyclopropenone on the scalp weekly across the roughly 25-week study.

Time point denoted: pre-sensitization, week 0. Treatment denoted: therapeutic diphenylcyclopropenone sensitization with weekly scalp DPC. Researchers extracted total RNA from unfractionated whole blood. Individual cDNA molecules each carried unique molecular identifiers attached by the library. Original analysis: A per-sample median of roughly 96,000 TCRs was observed, with a range of roughly 20,000 to 690,600. Via MiXCR, TCRdb re-called the RACE reads, giving one row per CDR3 protein. TCRdb, rather than the study authors, made the V and J calls. The sample yields tens of thousands of distinct CDR3 sequences, 12% seen once. Trimming at V came to 4 bases and at J to 10 bases, leaving 5 bases not matched to a gene. Germline values: CDR1 SQVTM, CDR2 ANQGSEA. This CDR3 has 14 residues. This clonotype was detected only a few times.

This chain joins TRBV29-1 and TRBJ2-1; TRBD2 matches at 15 bases. This specimen consisted of whole blood, obtained in connection with sensitization to the hapten diphenylcyclopropenone (DPC). This TCR was sampled from a woman in her thirties or forties with alopecia areata. Some clones in this sample may be carry-over from other donors' samples. CDR3 bases: TGCAGCGTTGTGGTGGGACTAGCGGGAGGAGAGCAGTTCTTC. As protein: CSVVVGLAGGEQFF.